These 5 T cell receptor beta chains were all obtained from the same sample, sequenced in a study of shared clonotypes between healthy human individuals. Assay: immunoSEQ multiplex PCR; the TCRdb copy retains only in-frame clones and omits some. This sample carries 1,500,000 or so clones, approximately 98.5% of them seen once, and the ten largest clones take over 0.3%. Sequenced material: naive CD4+ T cells sorted from blood. Subset in this sample: CD45RA+ positively selected. Source of these receptors: a man aged 25 to 40 in good health.

This chain links TRBV9 with TRBJ1-2; a possible D gene is TRBD1 (6 bases). V was trimmed by 0 bases and J by 8 bases, leaving 11 bases between them. The length of the CDR3 is 13 residues. Germline V gene lookup returns CDR1 SGDLS and CDR2 YYNGEE. The CDR3 coding sequence is TGTGCCAGCAGCGTAGGACTCCAGGGGGGCTACACCTTC. Residues: CASSVGLQGGYTF.

This clone has only one observation. The chain links TRBV5-4 to TRBJ2-7; no reliable D call. The germline V and J ends were trimmed by 6 bases and 0 bases, with 13 bases remaining between them. The CDR3 runs 14 residues. Germline lookup yields CDR1 SGHNT and CDR2 YYREEE (reference sequence). The CDR3 coding sequence is TGTGCCAGCAACAATGGCGCAGACTCCTACGAGCAGTACTTC. The encoded protein is CASNNGADSYEQYF. Drawing the rest from reference TRBV5-4 and TRBJ2-7, the complete variable domain is ETGVTQSPTHLIKTRGQQVTLRCSSQSGHNTVSWYQQALGQGPQFIFQYYREEENGRGNFPPRFSGLQFPNYSSELNVNALELDDSALYLCASNNGADSYEQYFGPGTRLTVT.

The CDR3 DNA sequence: TGTGCCAGCAGCGTGTTTCACCTAGACAATGAGCAGTTCTTC. Translation: CASSVFHLDNEQFF. V and J are TRBV9 and TRBJ2-1, with no clear D. V was pared by 2 bases and J by 5 bases, with 11 bases between. CDR3 length: 14 amino acids. Germline V gene data show CDR1 as SGDLS and CDR2 as YYNGEE.

Notes on this clone: The sample holds other DNA sequences that translate to the same CDR3. The chain combines TRBV9 with TRBJ2-5; D unclear. CDR1 and CDR2 (germline): SGDLS, YYNGEE. The CDR3 is made up of 14 amino acids. V gave up 0 bases and J gave up 1 base, with 7 bases separating them. CDR3 bases: TGTGCCAGCAGCGTAGGAGTCCGCCAAGAGACCCAGTACTTC. Translated, it gives CASSVGVRQETQYF.

The rearrangement joins TRBV7-2 to TRBJ2-1; 9 nucleotides match TRBD2. This CDR3 comprises 15 residues. Per germline, CDR1 SGHTA and CDR2 FQGNSA. Germline trimming cut 1 base from V and 9 bases from J; bases unmatched to any gene: 7. The CDR3 nucleotides read TGTGCCAGCAGCTTAGTGGCGGGAGGGGGCGGTGAGCAGTTCTTC. Its translation: CASSLVAGGGGEQFF.